The T cell receptor beta chain under discussion was sequenced for a study of human T cells and chemical hapten exposure. The CDR3 is 13 residues long. Trimming took off 4 bases at V and 1 base at J, with 8 bases between the two ends. Germline CDR1 SQVTM, CDR2 ANQGSEA. TCRdb reanalysed the RACE reads using MiXCR and keeps one entry per CDR3 protein. Among tens of thousands of distinct CDR3 sequences listed, 10% were seen once. The sample's time point: patch test 1, 2 weeks after DPC sensitization. The treatment is: therapeutic diphenylcyclopropenone sensitization with weekly scalp DPC. Blood was drawn before each patch test was applied.

This material consisted of whole blood, taken in connection with sensitization to the hapten diphenylcyclopropenone (DPC). The rearrangement joins TRBV29-1 to TRBJ1-5, with a tentative D call TRBD1 (5 bases). This clonotype was sampled from a woman in her forties or fifties with alopecia areata. Some clones in this sample may be carry-over from other donors' samples. In nucleotides, the CDR3 is TGCAGCGTTGCCCGGGGCAGCAATCAGCCCCAGCATTTT. This translates into CSVARGSNQPQHF.